This paragraph covers one T cell receptor beta chain sequence. What it recognizes is unknown. This specimen belongs to a study of blood T cells in healthy people across ages. Looking at the study overall: Per every two T cells, about one barcoded beta molecule was captured by template switching.

Study results and limitations: Diversity was estimated from one million T cells, and these estimates were considered underestimates.

This CDR3 is built from 16 residues. Per germline, CDR1 LGHNA and CDR2 YNFKEQ. A J-beta primer mix and a sample-barcoded 5' primer were used in a second PCR of roughly 6 to 12 cycles. Via MiXCR, TCRdb re-called the 5' RACE reads, giving one row per CDR3 protein. The sample contains fewer than 800,000 distinct CDR3 sequences, approximately 25% of which appear only once. This same sample was also part of a study on T cells of mothers and their children. This second report adds: When the second PCR was run, its M1S primer added sample barcodes and 2-4 random nucleotides. Clones that were microchimeric and persistent were not detected among T cells.

Sequencing was carried out using blood. The receptor was isolated from a boy aged 10-17 years in good health. This chain joins TRBV4-2 and TRBJ2-5; either TRBD1 or TRBD2 may supply D (5 bases each). TRBJ2-7 explains the end of the DNA better; the J call may be wrong. Here the CDR3 reads CASSRQASGSSYEQYF. The CDR3 DNA reads TGTGCCAGCAGCCGCCAAGCATCAGGGAGCTCCTACGAGCAGTACTTC.